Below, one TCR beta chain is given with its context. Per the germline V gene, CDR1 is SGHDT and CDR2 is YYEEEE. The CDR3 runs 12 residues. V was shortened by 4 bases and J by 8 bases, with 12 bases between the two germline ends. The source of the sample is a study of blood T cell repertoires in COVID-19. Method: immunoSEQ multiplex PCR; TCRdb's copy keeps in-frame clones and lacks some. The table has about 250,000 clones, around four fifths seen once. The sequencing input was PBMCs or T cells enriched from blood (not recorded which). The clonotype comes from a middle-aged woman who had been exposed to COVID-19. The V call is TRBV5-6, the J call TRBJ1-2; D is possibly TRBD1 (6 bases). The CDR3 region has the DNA TGTGCCAGCAGCACCGGGACATACGGCTACACCTTC. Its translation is CASSTGTYGYTF.